Shown below are 18 T cell receptor beta chains from a single sample sequenced in a study of low-dose radiotherapy and immunotherapy resistance in tumors. Both TCRalpha and TCRbeta chains were reverse transcribed with V-gene-specific primers. A constant-region primer paired with the V-primer adapter amplified TCRs over approximately 18 PCR cycles. TCRdb reanalysed the reads using MiXCR and keeps one entry per CDR3 protein. The sample yields approximately 45,000 distinct CDR3 sequences, 20% to 25% seen once. Sample time point: after trial treatment. This sample's treatment: LDRT plus nivolumab, ipilimumab, low-dose cyclophosphamide and aspirin (RACIN trial). The sequencing here drew on PBMCs, taken after low-dose radiotherapy plus immunotherapy. These receptors came from a male donor with prostate cancer.

This clonotype has a count of ten or more. This rearrangement joins TRBV29-1 to TRBJ2-5; D uncertain. Between the trimmed V and J ends, which lost 4 bases and 3 bases, there was a span of 12 bases. This CDR3 spans 13 amino acids. Germline V gives CDR1 SQVTM, CDR2 ANQGSEA. CDR3 coding DNA: TGCAGCGTTGGTCTAGGCCAGAAAGAGACCCAGTACTTC. Translated: CSVGLGQKETQYF. Variable domain in full (rest from reference TRBV29-1 and TRBJ2-5): SAVISQKPSRDICQRGTSLTIQCQVDSQVTMMFWYRQQPGQSLTLIATANQGSEATYESGFVIDKFPISRPNLTFSTLTVSNMSPEDSSIYLCSVGLGQKETQYFGPGTRLLVL.

V usage is TRBV6-1 and J usage is TRBJ2-5, with 8 bases matching TRBD2. Germline V gene lookup returns CDR1 MNHNS and CDR2 SASEGT. The trim removed 5 bases at V and 5 bases at J, leaving 4 bases unmatched. The length of the CDR3 is 13 residues. The CDR3 protein is CASSPGGGETQYF. In DNA form, the CDR3 reads TGTGCCAGCAGTCCCGGGGGGGGGGAGACCCAGTACTTC.

This clonotype showed up many times. In nucleotides, the CDR3 is TGTGCCAGCAGTTTAAACGGAGAAGGCTACGAGCAGTACTTC. It codes for CASSLNGEGYEQYF. The genes are TRBV12-3 or TRBV12-4 and TRBJ2-7; D remains ambiguous. The CDR3 extends over 14 amino acids. The germline V and J ends were trimmed by 2 bases and 3 bases, with 11 bases remaining between them.

This clonotype was counted at least ten times. This chain joins TRBV7-8 and TRBJ2-6; D gene uncertain. CDR1 and CDR2 (germline): SGHVS, FQNEAQ. Between the trimmed V and J ends, which lost 3 bases and 0 bases, there was a span of 3 bases. This CDR3 region has 14 residues. The CDR3 sequence: CASSFSSGANVLTF. CDR3 in DNA: TGTGCCAGCAGCTTCTCCTCTGGGGCCAACGTCCTGACTTTC.

This clonotype is medium-sized (0.01 to 0.1%) by share. The genes are TRBV28 and TRBJ2-7, with 8 bases aligning to TRBD1. V was clipped by 8 bases and J by 3 bases; unmatched bases: 15. The CDR3 is made up of 16 amino acids. Looked up from germline, CDR1 is MDHEN and CDR2 is SYDVKM. Here the CDR3 DNA reads TGTGCCAGCTACCCCGTCATGGGACAGGAAAACTACGAGCAGTACTTC. This codes for CASYPVMGQENYEQYF.

This clonotype was detected many times. This chain joins TRBV10-3 and TRBJ1-2; TRBD1 matches at 7 bases. Germline V lookup: CDR1 ENHRY, CDR2 SYGVKD. CDR3 length: 14 amino acids. Trimming took 0 bases from V and 2 from J; bases not matched to a gene: 0. CDR3 DNA: TGTGCCATCAGTGAGTCGACAGGGAACTATGGCTACACCTTC. Translation: CAISESTGNYGYTF.

The CDR3 protein is CATSRGTRSSNQPQHF. CDR3 coding DNA: TGTGCCACCAGCAGGGGGACAAGATCTAGCAATCAGCCCCAGCATTTT. The chain employs TRBV15 and TRBJ1-5, with a possible D match to TRBD1 (6 bases). V shed 3 bases and J shed 0 bases, with 12 bases lying between them. Germline V gene lookup returns CDR1 LNHNV and CDR2 YYDKDF (reference sequence). The CDR3 covers 16 residues.

V gene TRBV29-1 combines with J gene TRBJ2-1; 7 bases agree with TRBD1. This CDR3 comprises 16 residues. Germline V lookup: CDR1 SQVTM, CDR2 ANQGSEA. J lost 0 bases, V lost 1 base, and 6 bases had no gene match. The DNA of the CDR3 is TGCAGCGTTGAAGGTCGGGACAGAACCTCCTACAATGAGCAGTTCTTC. Translating it yields CSVEGRDRTSYNEQFF.

This clonotype was observed many times. DNA for the CDR3: TGCAGCGTTCCGGACAGGAGTTTCTATGGCTACACCTTC. Translation gives CSVPDRSFYGYTF. J is TRBJ1-2 and V is TRBV29-1; 7 positions agree with TRBD1. After removal of 5 bases from V and 4 bases from J, the junction contained 7 bases not matched to a gene. Germline CDR1 is SQVTM and CDR2 is ANQGSEA. The CDR3 is 13 residues long.

This clonotype occurred many times. The rearrangement uses TRBV3-1 and TRBJ1-1; D unclear. V shed 4 bases and J shed 2 bases, with 8 bases lying between them. This CDR3 comprises 13 residues. Germline V gene lookup returns CDR1 LGHDT and CDR2 YNNKEL (reference sequence). The CDR3 DNA follows: TGTGCCAGCAGCCCCCTCGCTAACACTGAAGCTTTCTTT. This translates into CASSPLANTEAFF. Filled out from reference TRBV3-1 and TRBJ1-1, the complete variable domain reads DTAVSQTPKYLVTQMGNDKSIKCEQNLGHDTMYWYKQDSKKFLKIMFSYNNKELIINETVPNRFSPKSPDKAHLNLHINSLELGDSAVYFCASSPLANTEAFFGQGTRLTVV.

This clonotype was observed at least ten times. This rearrangement joins TRBV6-6 to TRBJ2-3; 8 positions match TRBD1. Germline V CDR1 and CDR2: MNHNY, SVGAGI (reference sequence). V shed 6 bases and J 2 bases; nucleotides not matched to a gene: 7. This CDR3 is built from 15 residues. CDR3 sequence reads: CASSQGQAVTDTQYF. In nucleotides, the CDR3 is TGTGCCAGCAGCCAGGGACAGGCGGTCACAGATACGCAGTATTTT.

This clonotype was found many times. This rearrangement joins TRBV5-6 to TRBJ2-3; D is ambiguous. The germline gives CDR1 SGHDT, CDR2 YYEEEE. V was cut by 3 bases and J by 3 bases, with 11 bases left in between. The CDR3 is 14 residues long. The CDR3 loop reads CASSYSDVTDTQYF. CDR3 nucleotide sequence: TGTGCCAGCAGCTATTCGGACGTGACAGATACGCAGTATTTT.

This clonotype showed up many times. The chain combines TRBV27 with TRBJ1-1; a possible D gene is TRBD1 (6 bases). This CDR3 is built from 15 residues. Trimming stripped 4 bases from V and 1 base from J, with 13 bases between. Germline lookup yields CDR1 MNHEY and CDR2 SMNVEV (reference sequence). In DNA form, the CDR3 reads TGTGCCAGCAGTTCCATCGGGGGGGCGAACACTGAAGCTTTCTTT. Translation gives CASSSIGGANTEAFF.

This clonotype was seen ten or more times. The chain has TRBV2 and TRBJ1-3, with D perhaps TRBD1 (6 bases). Germline V gene lookup returns CDR1 SNHLY and CDR2 FYNNEI. The length of the CDR3 is 15 residues. Trimming removed 4 bases at V and 0 bases at J, with 10 bases between. The CDR3 protein is CASSATGSSGNTIYF. In DNA form, the CDR3 reads TGTGCCAGCAGTGCCACAGGGAGCTCTGGAAACACCATATATTTT.

This clonotype showed up just a few times. The rearrangement links TRBV10-3 to TRBJ2-2, with TRBD2 matching 11 bases. The CDR3 runs 13 residues. J was trimmed by 4 bases and V by 10 bases; bases with no gene match: 2. CDR1 and CDR2 from the germline V gene are ENHRY and SYGVKD. The DNA of the CDR3 is TGTGCCACCGGACTAGCGGGCACCGGGGAGCTGTTTTTT. Translation gives CATGLAGTGELFF.

This clonotype was detected many times. The chain uses TRBV20-1 and TRBJ2-4, with TRBD2 identical over 7 bases. With V trimmed by 4 bases and J by 3 bases, 9 bases remained unmatched. In germline, CDR1 is DFQATT, CDR2 SNEGSKA (reference sequence). The CDR3 runs 15 residues. CDR3: CSANKPSGHKNIQYF. As DNA, the CDR3 is TGCAGTGCTAATAAGCCTAGCGGCCACAAAAACATTCAGTACTTC.

This clonotype occurred a few times. The gene calls are TRBV20-1 and TRBJ2-3, with D unresolved. With 1 base removed from V and 0 bases from J, the gap between germline ends came to 11 bases. This CDR3 comprises 15 residues. Per germline, CDR1 DFQATT and CDR2 SNEGSKA (reference sequence). The CDR3 nucleotides are TGCAGTGCTAGAGCTCACAGCGTAAGCACAGATACGCAGTATTTT. This translates into CSARAHSVSTDTQYF.

V gene TRBV5-1 combines with J gene TRBJ1-1; tentatively, D is TRBD1 (6 bases). The CDR3 runs 14 residues. Per germline, CDR1 SGHRS and CDR2 YFSETQ. V shed 6 bases and J shed 0 bases, with 12 bases lying between them. CDR3 bases: TGCGCCAGCATACGGGACACCATGAACACTGAAGCTTTCTTT. The encoded protein is CASIRDTMNTEAFF.